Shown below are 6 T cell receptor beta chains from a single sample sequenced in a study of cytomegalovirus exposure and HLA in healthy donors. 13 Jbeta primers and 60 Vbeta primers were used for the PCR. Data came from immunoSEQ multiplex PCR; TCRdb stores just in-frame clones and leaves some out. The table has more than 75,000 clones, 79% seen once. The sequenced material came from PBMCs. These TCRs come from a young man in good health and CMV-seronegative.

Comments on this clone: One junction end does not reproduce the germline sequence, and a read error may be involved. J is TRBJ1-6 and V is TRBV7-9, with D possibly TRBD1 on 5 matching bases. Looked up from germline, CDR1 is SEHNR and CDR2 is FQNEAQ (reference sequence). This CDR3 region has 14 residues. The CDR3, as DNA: TGTTCCAGCAGCTTGGACATTGACAGTTCACCCCTCCACTTT. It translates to CSSSLDIDSSPLHF.

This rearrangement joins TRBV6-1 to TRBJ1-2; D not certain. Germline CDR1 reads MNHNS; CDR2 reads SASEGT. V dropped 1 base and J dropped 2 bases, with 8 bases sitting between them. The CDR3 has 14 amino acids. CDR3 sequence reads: CASSEVAVNYGYTF. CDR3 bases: TGTGCCAGCAGTGAAGTTGCAGTAAACTATGGCTACACCTTC.

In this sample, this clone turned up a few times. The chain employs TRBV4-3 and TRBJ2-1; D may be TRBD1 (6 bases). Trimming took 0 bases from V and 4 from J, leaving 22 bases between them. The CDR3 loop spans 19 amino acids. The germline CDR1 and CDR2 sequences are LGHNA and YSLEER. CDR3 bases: TGCGCCAGCAGCCAAGATAAACATTCGGAGACAAGGGGGTACAATGAGCAGTTCTTC. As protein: CASSQDKHSETRGYNEQFF.

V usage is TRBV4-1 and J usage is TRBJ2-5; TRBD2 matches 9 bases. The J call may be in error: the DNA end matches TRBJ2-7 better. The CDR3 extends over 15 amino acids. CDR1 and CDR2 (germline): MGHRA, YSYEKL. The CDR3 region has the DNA TGCGCCAGCAGCCAAATAGCGGGAGAAATGGTCGAGCAGTACTTC. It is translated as CASSQIAGEMVEQYF.

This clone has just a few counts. The CDR3 nucleotides are TGTGCCAGCAGCCTCACCACGGATGAGCAGTTCTTC. Translating it yields CASSLTTDEQFF. The V gene is TRBV28, the J gene TRBJ2-1; D gene unclear. V dropped 6 bases and J dropped 8 bases, with 11 bases sitting between them. The germline gives CDR1 MDHEN, CDR2 SYDVKM. This CDR3 is built from 12 residues.

Here the CDR3 DNA reads TGTGCCAGCAGCTTGGCCGGGACAGCCAATGAGCAGTTCTTC. Residues: CASSLAGTANEQFF. V is TRBV5-5 and J is TRBJ2-1; 7 bases map to TRBD1. Germline V gives CDR1 SGHKS, CDR2 YYEKEE (reference sequence). Trimming removed 0 bases from V and 6 bases from J; junction bases left unmatched: 3. The CDR3 is made up of 14 amino acids. Full variable domain (missing parts from reference TRBV5-5 and TRBJ2-1): DAGVTQSPTHLIKTRGQQVTLRCSPISGHKSVSWYQQVLGQGPQFIFQYYEKEERGRGNFPDRFSARQFPNYSSELNVNALLLGDSALYLCASSLAGTANEQFFGPGTRLTVL.